This is a list of T cell receptor beta chains from one sample in a study of blood T cell repertoires in COVID-19. Sequencing was performed with immunoSEQ multiplex PCR; in TCRdb, only in-frame clones are kept and a portion is missing. The data contain around 200,000 clones, around 80% of them singletons. Sequences were obtained from peripheral blood. These receptors originate from a man in his fifties with active or convalescent COVID-19. Each CDR3 is given without its conserved first and last residue. Fields, in order: V gene, D gene, CDR3 protein. D genes are given only for firm matches.

>TRBV5-1|.
ASSLHPGSNTGELF
>TRBV28|.
ASSQQEYQPQH
>TRBV19|TRBD1
ASSAQQGARSEAF
>TRBV20-1|.
SASAGGGGYT
>TRBV6-6|TRBD1
ASSSQGGNEKLF
>TRBV9|.
ASSVDLGQNGYT
>TRBV30|.
AWASGYGYT
>TRBV5-1|TRBD1
ASSWGQGYNEQF
>TRBV29-1|TRBD2
SAGTSPDHHEQF
>TRBV4-3|TRBD1
ASSRDSYNSPLH
>TRBV7-3|TRBD1
ASSFGPTGATGELF
>TRBV28|.
ASSSWDNTYEQY
>TRBV5-4|TRBD1
ASTSRTGPSTGYT
>TRBV27|TRBD1
ASSVTGSETQY
>TRBV10-3|.
AISERQDNYGYT
>TRBV4-3|TRBD1
ASSPQDRGFDGYT
>TRBV27|.
ASSLSSVNSNQPQH
>TRBV5-1|TRBD1
ASSPQGDQPQH
>TRBV30|TRBD2
AWSKGLAGAEQY
>TRBV28|TRBD1
ASSTILGTGLGNTEAF
>TRBV19|.
ASQTGFGEQY
>TRBV11-2|.
ASSFGGQETQY
>TRBV30|TRBD1
AWSQIGTGGETQY
>TRBV5-1|TRBD2
ASSLSGGANEQF
>TRBV3-1/TRBV3-2|.
ASSPGGATEAF
>TRBV19|TRBD1
ASSTDPGQTNSNQPQH
>TRBV6-5|.
ASSPGVAYEQY
>TRBV5-1|.
ASSLDMPTDTQY
>TRBV7-2|TRBD2
ASSLGGSGGPSTDTQY
>TRBV2|.
ASRDTAWRGYT
>TRBV6-5|TRBD1
ASRSQGPGTEAF
>TRBV7-8|TRBD2
ASSQGPGGNTGELF
>TRBV2|.
ASDRTVANEQF
>TRBV28|.
ASSPGRGALNTEAF
>TRBV11-3|.
ASSLAVTGYNEQF
>TRBV19|TRBD2
ASSMGGANTGELF
>TRBV4-3|TRBD1
ASSQGGQMNTEAF